This is a list of T cell receptor beta chains from one sample in a study of response to subunit inactivated influenza vaccine. TCRdb independently ran MiXCR on the RT-PCR reads; one entry per CDR3 protein. The sample consists of approximately 570,000 distinct CDR3 sequences, 7.6% of them appearing once. The sample consisted of PBMCs from blood, taken around 25 months after vaccination. These receptors all come from a man between 50 and 75 years old who received an inactivated influenza vaccine. Each CDR3 is given with its conserved first and last residue. The order of the fields is CDR3 protein, CDR3 DNA, V gene, clone size, D gene, J gene. D genes are given only for firm matches. The size field is filled for only some rows; it gives once, few, many or a size class.

CASSTSGYEQYF	TGTGCCAGCAGTACTAGCGGCTACGAGCAGTACTTC	TRBV12-3/TRBV12-4	many	TRBD2	TRBJ2-7
CASSTKTYGYTF	TGTGCCAGCAGCACCAAAACCTACGGCTACACCTTC	TRBV3-1	few	NA	TRBJ1-2
CASSPRVVGGVHEQFF	TGTGCCAGCAGCCCCCGTGTCGTGGGTGGGGTCCATGAGCAGTTCTTC	TRBV27	NA	NA	TRBJ2-1
CASSFNYRITDTQYF	TGTGCCAGCAGTTTTAACTACCGAATCACAGATACGCAGTATTTT	TRBV12-3/TRBV12-4	NA	NA	TRBJ2-3
CASSLEGLLFF	TGTGCCAGCAGCTTGGAAGGGTTACTGTTTTTT	TRBV7-2	few	NA	TRBJ1-4
CASSLDAGRRTEAFF	TGCGCCAGCAGCTTGGATGCGGGGCGTCGAACTGAAGCTTTCTTT	TRBV5-1	many	NA	TRBJ1-1
CASSQDLQGLAREQFF	TGCGCCAGCAGCCAAGATCTACAGGGACTAGCGCGAGAGCAGTTCTTC	TRBV4-3	NA	TRBD2	TRBJ2-1
CASSLGPGGDSFYEQYF	TGTGCCAGCAGTTTAGGCCCCGGGGGGGACAGCTTCTACGAGCAGTACTTC	TRBV27	once	NA	TRBJ2-7
CASSFSAGGTDTQYF	TGCGCCAGCAGCTTTTCGGCGGGGGGCACAGATACGCAGTATTTT	TRBV5-1	NA	TRBD2	TRBJ2-3
CASSLSVGTGYGYTF	TGCGCCAGCAGCCTATCTGTGGGGACAGGGTATGGCTACACCTTC	TRBV5-1	many	TRBD1	TRBJ1-2
CASRILAVSDTQYF	TGTGCCAGCAGGATACTAGCGGTATCAGATACGCAGTATTTT	TRBV6-2/TRBV6-3	many	TRBD2	TRBJ2-3
CASPPGQGPQYF	TGTGCCAGCCCCCCAGGACAGGGTCCCCAGTACTTC	TRBV21-1	many	NA	TRBJ2-4
CATSDTPAGFYGYTF	TGTGCCACCAGTGATACTCCGGCAGGGTTCTATGGCTACACCTTC	TRBV24-1	NA	NA	TRBJ1-2
CASSLVRLNTEAFF	TGCGCCAGCAGCTTGGTCCGGTTGAACACTGAAGCTTTCTTT	TRBV5-1	many	NA	TRBJ1-1
CASSSRVGDTQYF	TGCGCCAGCAGCTCCAGGGTAGGAGATACGCAGTATTTT	TRBV4-3	NA	NA	TRBJ2-3
CSAKTSGGVSYNEQFF	TGCAGTGCTAAGACTAGCGGGGGGGTGTCCTACAATGAGCAGTTCTTC	TRBV20-1	many	TRBD2	TRBJ2-1
CASTPRGKETQYF	TGTGCCAGCACCCCCCGGGGGAAAGAGACCCAGTACTTC	TRBV7-2	many	NA	TRBJ2-5
CATSRPDTGELFF	TGTGCCACCAGCAGACCAGACACCGGGGAGCTGTTTTTT	TRBV15	many	NA	TRBJ2-2
CASSVAAGSNNEQFF	TGTGCCAGCAGCGTTGCAGCGGGTTCGAACAATGAGCAGTTCTTC	TRBV9	NA	NA	TRBJ2-1
CAISGGTGNEQFF	TGTGCCATCAGCGGGGGGACAGGGAATGAGCAGTTCTTC	TRBV10-3	few	TRBD1	TRBJ2-1
CSARYLGQGGSYNEQFF	TGCAGTGCTAGATACCTGGGACAGGGAGGGAGCTACAATGAGCAGTTCTTC	TRBV20-1	many	TRBD1	TRBJ2-1
CASSLRGEEKLFF	TGTGCCAGCAGTTTAAGGGGGGAAGAAAAACTGTTTTTT	TRBV6-6	many	NA	TRBJ1-4
CASSIVISGANVLTF	TGTGCCAGTAGTATAGTCATTTCTGGGGCCAACGTCCTGACTTTC	TRBV19	NA	NA	TRBJ2-6
CSVGQDRDEQYF	TGCAGCGTTGGCCAGGACAGGGACGAGCAGTACTTC	TRBV29-1	many	TRBD1	TRBJ2-7
CASNPRQGANEQYF	TGTGCCAGCAACCCTCGACAGGGGGCCAACGAGCAGTACTTC	TRBV7-8	few	TRBD1	TRBJ2-7
CASSGPTGMGLDTQYF	TGTGCCAGCAGTGGTCCAACAGGGATGGGCTTAGATACGCAGTATTTT	TRBV12-3/TRBV12-4	few	NA	TRBJ2-3
CASSRRPEQETQYF	TGTGCCAGCAGCCGGCGTCCAGAGCAAGAGACCCAGTACTTC	TRBV7-9	NA	NA	TRBJ2-5
CASSPGTSAHNEQFF	TGTGCCAGCAGCCCAGGGACTAGCGCTCACAATGAGCAGTTCTTC	TRBV6-2/TRBV6-3	few	TRBD2	TRBJ2-1
CASSFLQGGQPQHF	TGTGCCAGCAGTTTCCTACAGGGAGGGCAGCCCCAGCATTTT	TRBV7-2	many	NA	TRBJ1-5
CSAPGTSYYNEQFF	TGCAGTGCTCCCGGGACTAGCTACTACAATGAGCAGTTCTTC	TRBV20-1	NA	TRBD2	TRBJ2-1
CSARSQDPGNEQFF	TGCAGTGCTAGAAGCCAGGACCCAGGGAATGAGCAGTTCTTC	TRBV20-1	NA	NA	TRBJ2-1
CASSFSWGQPQHF	TGTGCCAGCAGTTTCTCCTGGGGTCAGCCCCAGCATTTT	TRBV12-3/TRBV12-4	NA	NA	TRBJ1-5
CATSDPSGQGLYEQFF	TGTGCCACCAGTGATCCTTCGGGACAGGGGTTGTATGAGCAGTTCTTC	TRBV24-1	many	TRBD1	TRBJ2-1
CASSAPRRLAGARETQYF	TGTGCCAGCAGTGCCCCTCGCCGACTAGCGGGGGCGAGGGAGACCCAGTACTTC	TRBV12-3/TRBV12-4	few	TRBD2	TRBJ2-5
CASSQGHPRSGNQPQHF	TGTGCCAGCAGTCAAGGACACCCCCGGTCGGGCAATCAGCCCCAGCATTTT	TRBV12-3/TRBV12-4	few	NA	TRBJ1-5
CASSLDPGESYEQYF	TGCGCCAGCAGCTTGGATCCGGGGGAGTCCTACGAGCAGTACTTC	TRBV5-1	NA	NA	TRBJ2-7
CASSPGQGRGNIQYF	TGTGCCAGCAGCCCTGGACAGGGGAGGGGAAACATTCAGTACTTC	TRBV5-6	many	TRBD1	TRBJ2-4
CASSEGGQGRRETQYF	TGTGCCAGCAGTGAAGGGGGACAGGGGCGGAGAGAGACCCAGTACTTC	TRBV6-1	many	TRBD1	TRBJ2-5
CASSQGGATVGEQFF	TGTGCCAGCAGCCAAGGGGGCGCCACGGTCGGTGAGCAGTTCTTC	TRBV3-1	NA	NA	TRBJ2-1
CASTPRGGNTEAFF	TGTGCCAGCACCCCTAGGGGAGGAAACACTGAAGCTTTCTTT	TRBV5-8	few	NA	TRBJ1-1
CASRTGTSEETQYF	TGTGCCAGCAGAACCGGGACTAGCGAAGAGACCCAGTACTTC	TRBV6-1	many	TRBD2	TRBJ2-5
CASSQAWGDYEQYF	TGTGCCAGCAGCCAAGCCTGGGGGGACTACGAGCAGTACTTC	TRBV3-1	few	NA	TRBJ2-7
CSVDLGQVNYGYTF	TGCAGCGTTGATCTGGGACAGGTCAACTATGGCTACACCTTC	TRBV29-1	few	TRBD1	TRBJ1-2
CASSLGGFGEKLFF	TGTGCCAGCAGCCTCGGTGGGTTCGGTGAAAAACTGTTTTTT	TRBV7-9	few	NA	TRBJ1-4
CASSPWTGADEQYF	TGCGCCAGCAGCCCATGGACAGGGGCCGACGAGCAGTACTTC	TRBV5-1	many	TRBD1	TRBJ2-7
CASSLGGSAKNIQYF	TGCGCCAGCAGCTTAGGTGGCAGCGCCAAAAACATTCAGTACTTC	TRBV5-1	few	NA	TRBJ2-4
CASSLGTYLGETQYF	TGTGCCAGCAGCCTTGGGACCTACCTAGGAGAGACCCAGTACTTC	TRBV7-2	NA	NA	TRBJ2-5
CASSRMAAETQYF	TGTGCCAGCAGCCGTATGGCGGCGGAGACCCAGTACTTC	TRBV14	NA	NA	TRBJ2-5
CSAREGKQLYEQYF	TGCAGTGCTAGAGAGGGGAAACAGTTATACGAGCAGTACTTC	TRBV20-1	many	NA	TRBJ2-7
CASSSIPIEQYF	TGTGCCAGCAGCTCTATCCCTATCGAGCAGTACTTC	TRBV7-9	NA	NA	TRBJ2-7
CASSLGQGQIYNSPLHF	TGTGCCAGCAGCCTTGGACAGGGGCAAATCTATAATTCACCCCTCCACTTT	TRBV7-2	few	TRBD1	TRBJ1-6
CATSRSGTGTGEKLFF	TGTGCCACCAGCAGATCTGGGACAGGGACAGGGGAAAAACTGTTTTTT	TRBV15	NA	TRBD1	TRBJ1-4
CASSQSSTGRQYF	TGTGCCAGCAGCCAGTCGTCGACAGGGAGGCAGTACTTC	TRBV3-1	many	TRBD1	TRBJ2-7
CASSITRVSSYNEQFF	TGTGCCAGCAGTATCACTAGGGTATCTTCCTACAATGAGCAGTTCTTC	TRBV27	many	NA	TRBJ2-1